This T cell receptor (beta chain) was sequenced in a study of post-analysis software for immune sequencing data. Study-level results: Those with multiple sclerosis, the patient group, showed significantly lower normalized Chao1 diversity than controls. About 5 TRBV segments (TRBV5-6, TRBV5-1 and TRBV20-1 among them) occurred more frequently in patients than in controls.

This clonotype was seen once. Its antigen is not identified. Libraries were made from TCR beta cDNA, and they carried unique molecular identifiers. There were roughly 0.85 to 11 million T cells, and 510,000 or so cDNA molecules came from them. From the PCR reads, TCRdb called clonotypes with MiXCR, one entry per CDR3 protein. The sample yields roughly 580,000 distinct CDR3 sequences, about 40% seen once. V lost 0 bases and J lost 2, with 13 bases in between. The V gene's germline CDR1 is DFQATT and CDR2 SNEGSKA (reference sequence). The CDR3 covers 15 residues. The receptor's source is a girl aged 10 to 17 with multiple sclerosis. The chain combines TRBV20-1 with TRBJ1-2, with no clear D. Sequencing was carried out using blood. CDR3 protein: CSARDPGNSNYGYTF. The CDR3 DNA is TGCAGTGCTAGAGATCCCGGGAATTCGAACTATGGCTACACCTTC.